The entry below gives a single T cell receptor (beta chain) sequence along with its context. This clonotype was detected a few times. No cognate antigen has been identified for it. It has no much larger one-base neighbor in the sample; base qualities were not kept. The sample belongs to a study of blood T cells in healthy people across ages (dated by TCRdb to about 2015). Study-level background: In model experiments, template switching captured about one uniquely barcoded TCR beta cDNA molecule for every two T cells. Using the same blood draw, the study looked at two additional independent replicas of 1 million unique cDNA reads for two donors, one aged 18 to 30 and the other aged 80 or older. To track age-related changes in TCR beta repertoire diversity, the study relied on deep sequencing normalized with unique cDNA molecular identifiers. To avoid experimental bias, donors of different ages were distributed randomly across sequencing lanes. The donors were split into four age groups: young (average about 15 years), middle-aged (nearly 40), aged (roughly 68) and long-lived (about 82). On the study overall, not on this receptor specifically: Compared with the aged group, the long-lived group had more naive CD4+ T cells, fewer expanded clones and increased TCR diversity, suggesting age selection. Total diversity estimates from one million sequenced T cells were considered lower bounds and underestimates. As age increased, observed TCR beta diversity per million T cells dropped in a roughly linear way, and a significant reduction was already evident by age about 40. Because profiling used bulk unsorted PBMCs, naive and antigen-experienced compartments could not be compared conclusively. A strong correlation was found between observed TCR beta diversity and the percentage of naive T cells measured by flow cytometry. Because the CMV infection status of the donors was unknown, age-related changes in expanded clonotypes may potentially have been confounded.

Receptor libraries were prepared by 5' RACE. The instrument given in TCRdb is Illumina HiSeq 2500. A second PCR of about 6 to 11 cycles was run with a J-beta primer mix and a sample-barcoded 5' primer. Each TCR beta cDNA molecule received a unique molecular identifier from a template-switch 5' adaptor carrying 12 random nucleotides. Each sample yielded at least 3 million CDR3-containing paired-end reads. All of the RNA was converted into first-strand cDNA using the Mint cDNA synthesis kit, with a TRBC-specific oligonucleotide serving as the primer. All cDNA was treated with uracil-DNA glycosylase and then went through a first 18-cycle PCR with the universal primers M1SS and BC2_uni_R. As for how the authors treated the data: Each sample was normalized by randomly selecting 1 million high-quality reads, each carrying a distinct molecular identifier. Instead of being binned into consensus sequences, reads with shared molecular identifiers were discarded. MiTCR, run with a Q25 quality threshold and the strictest error-elimination algorithm, handled CDR3 identification, clonotype clustering and error correction. A nonparametric unseen species model using Euler transformation provided a lower-bound estimate of total TCR beta diversity. Through fastp at Q25 and MiXCR, TCRdb rebuilt clones from the public reads, retaining in-frame beta chains. CDR3 protein duplicates are merged, each entry listing the most common genes and DNA. TCRdb's processing, not the authors' own work, is the source of the V and J calls. The sample table shows around 1,500,000 distinct CDR3 sequences, and 28% are seen once. About 7.7% of the sample is held by the ten biggest clonotypes.

Donors were a few dozen systemically healthy Caucasian individuals from Russia aged roughly 6 to 90 years. Each donor gave 9 to 10 milliliters of peripheral blood, collected into EDTA-treated Vacutainer tubes. Ficoll-Paque density-gradient centrifugation was used to isolate PBMCs, with at least 7 million per sample. Trizol reagent was used to extract total RNA from PBMCs, with at least 5 micrograms per sample. For every donor, flow cytometry on a PBMC aliquot measured the percentage of naive CD45RAhigh/CD27high T cells. As encoded in the germline V gene (reference sequence), CDR1 is SEHNR while CDR2 is FQNEAQ. Between the V and J ends, shortened by 4 bases and 0 bases respectively, the junction contains 11 bases. The CDR3 has 15 amino acids, counting the end cysteine and phenylalanine. The CDR3 DNA has 45 bases and is translated from base 1.

Recombination connected TRBV7-9 to TRBJ2-3; TRBD2 is perhaps the D gene, given 6 matching bases. The sequence was collected from a woman in her thirties in good health. Sequenced sample: blood. The DNA reads as follows: TGTGCCAGCAGCTCTTCGCGGGAAAGCACAGATACGCAGTATTTT. Its protein reads: CASSSSRESTDTQYF. Full variable domain (CDR3 extended with the reference TRBV7-9 and TRBJ2-3 proteins): DTGVSQNPRHKITKRGQNVTFRCDPISEHNRLYWYRQTLGQGPEFLTYFQNEAQLEKSRLLSDRFSAERPKGSFSTLEIQRTEQGDSAMYLCASSSSRESTDTQYFGPGTRLTVL.